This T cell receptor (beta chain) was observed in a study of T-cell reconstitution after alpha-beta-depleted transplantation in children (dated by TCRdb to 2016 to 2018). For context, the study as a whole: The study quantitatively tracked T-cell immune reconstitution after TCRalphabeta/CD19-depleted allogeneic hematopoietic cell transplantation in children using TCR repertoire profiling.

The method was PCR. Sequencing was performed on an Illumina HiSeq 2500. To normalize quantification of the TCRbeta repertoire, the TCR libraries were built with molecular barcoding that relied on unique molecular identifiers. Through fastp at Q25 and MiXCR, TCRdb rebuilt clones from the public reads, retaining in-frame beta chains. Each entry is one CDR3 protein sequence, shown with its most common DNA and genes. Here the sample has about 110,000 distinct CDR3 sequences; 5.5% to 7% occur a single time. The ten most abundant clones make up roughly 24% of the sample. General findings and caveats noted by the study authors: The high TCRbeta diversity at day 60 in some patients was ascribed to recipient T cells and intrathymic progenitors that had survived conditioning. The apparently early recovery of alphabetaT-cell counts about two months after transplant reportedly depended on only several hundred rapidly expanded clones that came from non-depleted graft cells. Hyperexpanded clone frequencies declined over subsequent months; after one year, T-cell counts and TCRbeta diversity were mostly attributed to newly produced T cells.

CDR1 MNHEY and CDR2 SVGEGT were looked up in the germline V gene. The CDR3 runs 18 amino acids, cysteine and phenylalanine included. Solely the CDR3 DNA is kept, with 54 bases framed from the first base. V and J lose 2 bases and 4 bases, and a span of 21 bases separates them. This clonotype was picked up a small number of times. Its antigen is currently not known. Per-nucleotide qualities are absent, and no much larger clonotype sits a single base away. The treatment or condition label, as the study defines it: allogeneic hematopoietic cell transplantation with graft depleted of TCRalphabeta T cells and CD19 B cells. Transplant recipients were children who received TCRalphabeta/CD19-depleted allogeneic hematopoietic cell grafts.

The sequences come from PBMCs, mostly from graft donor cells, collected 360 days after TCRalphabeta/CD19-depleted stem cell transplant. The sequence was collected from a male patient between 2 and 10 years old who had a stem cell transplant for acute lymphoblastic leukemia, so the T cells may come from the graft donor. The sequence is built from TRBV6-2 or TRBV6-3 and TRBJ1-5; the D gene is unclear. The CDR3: CASSYDLWTGMLNQPQHF. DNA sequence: TGTGCCAGCAGTTACGACCTCTGGACGGGCATGCTAAATCAGCCCCAGCATTTT.